The next 16 T cell receptor beta chains were all read from a single sample in a study of blood T cells in healthy people across ages. Then a second PCR, running roughly 7 to 11 cycles, was carried out with a sample-barcoded 5' primer and a J-beta primer mix. One entry per CDR3 protein results from TCRdb running MiXCR on the 5' RACE reads. The sample records approximately 2,000,000 distinct CDR3 sequences, about 39% being singletons. Sequenced material: blood. Receptors were obtained from a human donor in good health.

The chain combines TRBV5-1 with TRBJ1-6; 7 nucleotides agree with TRBD1. Germline assignment: CDR1 SGHRS and CDR2 YFSETQ. CDR3 size: 15 residues. V lost 4 bases and J lost 10; bases outside the gene matches: 11. CDR3 coding DNA: TGCGCCAGCAGCACCGACGGACAGGAGGACTCACCCCTCCACTTT. Amino acids: CASSTDGQEDSPLHF.

In this sample, this clonotype turned up once. V usage is TRBV12-3 or TRBV12-4 and J usage is TRBJ1-6; 11 bases are a match to TRBD1. The V segment lost 5 bases and the J segment 9 bases; nucleotides outside the gene matches: 9. CDR3 length equals 16 residues. CDR3 bases: TGTGCCAGCAGTAAGGACAGGGGGCGCGGGAGTTCACCCCTCCACTTT. Translating gives CASSKDRGRGSSPLHF.

This clonotype was detected many times. The gene calls are TRBV9 and TRBJ2-2, with a possible D match to TRBD1 (6 bases). Trimming took 6 bases from V and 2 from J, leaving 11 bases between them. Germline loops: CDR1 SGDLS, CDR2 YYNGEE. The CDR3 is made up of 14 amino acids. The CDR3 loop is CASNLQGNTGELFF. In DNA form, the CDR3 reads TGTGCCAGCAACCTACAGGGTAACACCGGGGAGCTGTTTTTT.

This clonotype was seen a handful of times. The chain has TRBV20-1 and TRBJ1-2; 7 bases match TRBD1. This CDR3 spans 13 amino acids. Trimming removed 5 bases from V and 4 bases from J; junction bases left unmatched: 7. Germline lookup yields CDR1 DFQATT and CDR2 SNEGSKA (reference sequence). The DNA for the CDR3 is TGCAGTGCTTTTTCCACAGGGGCCTATGGCTACACCTTC. This codes for CSAFSTGAYGYTF.

V is TRBV5-1 and J is TRBJ2-6; TRBD1 matches at 8 bases. The V and J ends lost 0 bases and 1 base, in that order; junction bases with no gene match: 18. CDR3 length: 22 amino acids. In germline, CDR1 is SGHRS, CDR2 YFSETQ. The CDR3 DNA reads TGCGCCAGCAGCTTGGTGGGGGCCCGGGACAGGCGGAGGTTGTCTGGGGCCAACGTCCTGACTTTC. Amino acids: CASSLVGARDRRRLSGANVLTF.

This clonotype was picked up one time. The chain joins TRBV7-9 to TRBJ1-4; D is possibly TRBD1 (5 bases). V was trimmed by 4 bases and J by 7 bases, leaving 10 bases between them. This CDR3 region has 13 residues. The germline V gene has CDR1 SEHNR and CDR2 FQNEAQ (reference sequence). This chain's CDR3 is CASSWAGSEKLFF. CDR3 coding DNA: TGTGCCAGCAGCTGGGCAGGGAGTGAAAAACTGTTTTTT.

This clonotype was counted only a few times. The V and J genes are TRBV9 and TRBJ2-1; 8 bases align to TRBD1. The germline CDR1 and CDR2 sequences are SGDLS and YYNGEE. The CDR3 has 14 amino acids. The J segment lost 9 bases and the V segment lost 0 bases, leaving 5 bases of the junction unmatched. CDR3 nucleotide sequence: TGTGCCAGCAGCGTAGCTTCAGGGGGCGCTGAGCAGTTCTTC. Amino acids: CASSVASGGAEQFF.

A few counts support this clonotype. This chain uses TRBV5-1 with TRBJ1-1; D not resolved. CDR1 is SGHRS, CDR2 YFSETQ, per germline. With 2 bases removed from V and 0 bases from J, the gap between germline ends came to 8 bases. This CDR3 is built from 14 residues. In nucleotides, the CDR3 is TGCGCCAGCAGCTTCCGGGAAATGAACACTGAAGCTTTCTTT. Its translation: CASSFREMNTEAFF.

This clonotype was observed many times. In DNA form, the CDR3 reads TGTGCCAGCAGCCAACAGGGAAATCAGCCCCAGCATTTT. Its protein is CASSQQGNQPQHF. V gene TRBV7-2 combines with J gene TRBJ1-5; tentative D call: TRBD1 (6 bases). V was clipped by 5 bases and J by 4 bases, with 9 bases between them. CDR3 length: 13 amino acids. Germline V lookup: CDR1 SGHTA, CDR2 FQGNSA.

The chain uses TRBV4-1 and TRBJ2-7, with TRBD2 matching 12 bases. The CDR3 length is 16 residues. V was pared by 5 bases and J by 1 base, with 6 bases of the junction left unmatched. The V gene's germline CDR1 is MGHRA and CDR2 YSYEKL. As DNA, the CDR3 is TGCGCCAGCAGCGAACGGACTAGCGGGATATCCTACGAGCAGTACTTC. As protein: CASSERTSGISYEQYF.

With regard to this clonotype: At one of its ends the junction is not consistent with the germline gene, which may arise from a read error. This chain connects TRBV12-3 or TRBV12-4 to TRBJ1-5, with D possibly being TRBD1 (5 bases). The CDR3 length is 14 residues. CDR3 region: CASSLGGGNQPRHF. As DNA, the CDR3 is TGTGCCAGCAGTTTGGGGGGAGGCAATCAGCCCCGGCATTTT.

Note on this clonotype: This may arise from a read error, as a much more abundant clone is one base away. The gene calls are TRBV3-1 and TRBJ2-5, with D unresolved. Germline CDR1 is LGHDT and CDR2 is YNNKEL (reference sequence). V lost 1 base and J lost 7, with 4 bases in between. The CDR3 spans 11 residues. CDR3 region: CASSQAATQYF. CDR3 in DNA: TGTGCCAGCAGCCAAGCGGCGACCCAGTACTTC.

The gene calls are TRBV6-6 and TRBJ1-2; a possible D gene is TRBD1 (6 bases). V shed 6 bases and J shed 4 bases, with 15 bases lying between them. The germline V gene has CDR1 MNHNY and CDR2 SVGAGI (reference sequence). This CDR3 is built from 14 residues. CDR3 amino acids: CASSYQTGTYGYTF. In nucleotides, the CDR3 is TGTGCCAGCAGCTATCAAACAGGGACCTATGGCTACACCTTC.

The J gene is TRBJ1-2, the V gene TRBV28; TRBD1 agrees at 11 bases. The germline V gene encodes CDR1 MDHEN and CDR2 SYDVKM. V lost 3 bases and J lost 7; bases outside the gene matches: 10. The CDR3 runs 16 residues. CDR3 DNA: TGTGCCAGCAGTTTGTCCGACCCGGGACAGGGGGGTGGCTACACCTTC. Protein sequence: CASSLSDPGQGGGYTF.

This clonotype was seen only a few times. The rearrangement joins TRBV7-3 to TRBJ1-1, with D possibly TRBD1 on 6 matching bases. V shed 2 bases and J shed 4 bases, with 11 bases lying between them. The CDR3 is 14 amino acids. The germline V gene encodes CDR1 SGHTA and CDR2 FQGTGA. CDR3: CASSLGRGPTEAFF. The CDR3 DNA sequence: TGTGCCAGCAGCTTAGGCCGGGGGCCCACTGAAGCTTTCTTT.

This chain connects TRBV5-1 to TRBJ1-2, with 8 bases aligning to TRBD1. The V segment lost 2 bases and the J segment 4 bases; nucleotides outside the gene matches: 7. Germline V gene lookup returns CDR1 SGHRS and CDR2 YFSETQ. The CDR3 totals 15 residues. The CDR3 region has the DNA TGCGCCAGCAGCTTAGCGGACAGGGACCTCTATGGCTACACCTTC. Amino acid sequence: CASSLADRDLYGYTF.